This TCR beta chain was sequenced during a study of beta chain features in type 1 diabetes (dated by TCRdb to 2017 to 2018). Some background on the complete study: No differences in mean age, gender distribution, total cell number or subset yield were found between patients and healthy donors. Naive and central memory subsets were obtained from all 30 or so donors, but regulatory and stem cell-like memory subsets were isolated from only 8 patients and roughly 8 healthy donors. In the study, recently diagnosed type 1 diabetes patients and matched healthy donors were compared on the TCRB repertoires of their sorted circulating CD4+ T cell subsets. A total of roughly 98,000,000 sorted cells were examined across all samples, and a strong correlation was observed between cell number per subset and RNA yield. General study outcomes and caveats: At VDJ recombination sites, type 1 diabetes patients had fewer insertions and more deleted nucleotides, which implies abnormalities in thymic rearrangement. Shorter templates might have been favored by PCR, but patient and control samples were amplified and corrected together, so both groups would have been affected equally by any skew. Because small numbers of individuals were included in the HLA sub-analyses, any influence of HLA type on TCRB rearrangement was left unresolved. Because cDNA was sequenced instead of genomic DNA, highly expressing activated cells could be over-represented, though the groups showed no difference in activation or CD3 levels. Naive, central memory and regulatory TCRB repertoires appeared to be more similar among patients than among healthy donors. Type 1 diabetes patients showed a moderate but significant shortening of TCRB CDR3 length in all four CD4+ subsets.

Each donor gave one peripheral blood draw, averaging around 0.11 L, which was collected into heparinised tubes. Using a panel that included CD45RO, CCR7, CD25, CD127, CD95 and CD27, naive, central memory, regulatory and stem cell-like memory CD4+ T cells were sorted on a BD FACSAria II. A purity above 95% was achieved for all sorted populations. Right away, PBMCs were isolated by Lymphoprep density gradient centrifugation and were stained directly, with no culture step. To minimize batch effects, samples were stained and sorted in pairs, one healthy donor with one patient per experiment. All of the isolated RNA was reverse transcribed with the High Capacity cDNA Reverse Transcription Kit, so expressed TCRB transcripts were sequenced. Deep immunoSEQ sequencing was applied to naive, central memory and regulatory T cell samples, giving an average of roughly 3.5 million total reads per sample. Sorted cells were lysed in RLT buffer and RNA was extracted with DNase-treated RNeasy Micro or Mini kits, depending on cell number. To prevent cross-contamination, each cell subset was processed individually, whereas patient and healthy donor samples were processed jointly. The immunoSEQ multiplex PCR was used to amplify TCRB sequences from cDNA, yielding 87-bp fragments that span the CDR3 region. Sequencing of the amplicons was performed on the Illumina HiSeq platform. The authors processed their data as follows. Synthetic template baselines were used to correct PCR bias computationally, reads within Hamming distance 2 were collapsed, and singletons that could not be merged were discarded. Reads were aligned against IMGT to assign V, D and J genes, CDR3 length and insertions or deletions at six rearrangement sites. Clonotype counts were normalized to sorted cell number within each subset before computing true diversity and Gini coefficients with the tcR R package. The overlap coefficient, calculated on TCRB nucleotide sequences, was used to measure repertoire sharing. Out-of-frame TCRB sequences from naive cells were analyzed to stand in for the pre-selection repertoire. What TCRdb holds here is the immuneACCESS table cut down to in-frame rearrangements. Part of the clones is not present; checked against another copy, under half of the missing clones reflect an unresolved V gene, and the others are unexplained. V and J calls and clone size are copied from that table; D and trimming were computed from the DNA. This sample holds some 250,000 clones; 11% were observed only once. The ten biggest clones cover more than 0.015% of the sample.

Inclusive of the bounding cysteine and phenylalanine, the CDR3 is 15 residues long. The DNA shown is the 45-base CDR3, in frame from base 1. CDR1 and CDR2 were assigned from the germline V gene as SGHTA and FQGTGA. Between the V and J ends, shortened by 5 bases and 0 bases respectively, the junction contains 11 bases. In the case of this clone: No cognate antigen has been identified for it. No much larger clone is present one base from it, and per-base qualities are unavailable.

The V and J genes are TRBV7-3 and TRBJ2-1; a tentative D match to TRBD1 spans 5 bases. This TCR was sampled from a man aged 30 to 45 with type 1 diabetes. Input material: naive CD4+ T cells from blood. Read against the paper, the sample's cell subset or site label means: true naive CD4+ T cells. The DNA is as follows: TGTGCCAGCAGCATGACAGAGAGCTCCTACAATGAGCAGTTCTTC. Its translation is CASSMTESSYNEQFF.